The 17 T cell receptor beta chains presented below share a single source sample, sequenced in a study of T cell responses to AZD1222 COVID-19 vaccine. Using immunoSEQ multiplex PCR, the repertoire was profiled, and TCRdb retains in-frame clones only, with some absent. The data contain about 140,000 clones, 80% to 95% of them seen just once; the ten biggest clones take up 3% to 4.5%. The input for sequencing was peripheral blood, taken 28 days after the second AZD1222 dose. The receptors shown here come from an adult who received the AZD1222 COVID-19 vaccine.

The chain uses TRBV28 and TRBJ2-7; D not certain. Per germline, CDR1 MDHEN and CDR2 SYDVKM. The germline V and J ends were trimmed by 2 bases and 3 bases, with 8 bases remaining between them. The CDR3 totals 13 residues. DNA for the CDR3: TGTGCCAGCAGTTTAGTAGTGTACTACGAGCAGTACTTC. Translating it yields CASSLVVYYEQYF.

The chain couples TRBV18 to TRBJ1-4, with 9 bases fitting TRBD1. The CDR3 loop spans 15 amino acids. Germline V gene data show CDR1 as KGHSH and CDR2 as LQKENI. V gave up 4 bases and J gave up 8 bases; unmatched junction bases: 8. The CDR3 sequence: CASSLGTGTSEKLFF. Here the CDR3 DNA reads TGTGCCAGCTCACTCGGGACAGGGACCTCGGAAAAACTGTTTTTT.

The genes are TRBV5-6 and TRBJ1-2, with D possibly being TRBD1 (5 bases). Germline CDR1 and CDR2: SGHDT and YYEEEE. Trimming left V 5 bases short and J 2 bases short, with 13 bases between. The CDR3 length is 14 residues. As DNA, the CDR3 is TGTGCCAGCAGTCGCGGACAACTGAACTATGGCTACACCTTC. Encoded protein: CASSRGQLNYGYTF.

The chain uses TRBV25-1 and TRBJ1-1; 7 positions match TRBD1. CDR1 is MGHDK and CDR2 is SYGVNS in the germline V gene. V was clipped by 1 base and J by 11 bases; unmatched bases: 7. The CDR3 has 13 amino acids. The CDR3 sequence is CASSESGKGAAFF. The CDR3 nucleotides read TGTGCCAGCAGTGAATCGGGTAAGGGGGCCGCTTTCTTT.

The chain has TRBV6-1 and TRBJ1-1, with a weak D call TRBD1 (5 bases). Germline CDR1 reads MNHNS; CDR2 reads SASEGT. The germline V and J ends were trimmed by 1 base and 8 bases, with 14 bases remaining between them. This CDR3 comprises 14 residues. The CDR3 is CASSEGPGSREAFF. DNA of the CDR3: TGTGCCAGCAGTGAAGGGCCAGGGTCCCGCGAAGCTTTCTTT.

The V call is TRBV3-1 (or the pseudogene TRBV3-2), the J call TRBJ2-5, with 7 bases fitting TRBD2. Germline V lookup: CDR1 LGHDT, CDR2 YNNKEL (reference sequence). This CDR3 is built from 15 residues. The V gene end was trimmed by 0 bases and the J gene end by 5 bases; junction bases not matched to a gene: 6. CDR3 amino acids: CASSQDRLAVETQYF. CDR3 in DNA: TGTGCCAGCAGCCAAGATCGTCTAGCGGTGGAGACCCAGTACTTC.

The chain has TRBV10-2 and TRBJ2-7; 8 bases are a match to TRBD1. J was trimmed by 3 bases and V by 6 bases; bases with no gene match: 19. CDR3 length: 18 residues. Germline assignment: CDR1 WSHSY and CDR2 SAAADI. The CDR3 sequence: CASREVRTGWKRDYEQYF. Written as DNA, the CDR3 is TGCGCCAGCAGGGAGGTTCGGACAGGGTGGAAGAGGGACTACGAGCAGTACTTC.

The V gene is TRBV29-1, the J gene TRBJ1-1; D is ambiguous. The CDR3 runs to 13 residues. CDR1 is SQVTM and CDR2 is ANQGSEA in the germline V gene. The ends were cut back, 6 bases at V and 1 base at J, with 12 bases in the middle. CDR3: CSVPAPRNTEAFF. The DNA for the CDR3 is TGCAGCGTCCCGGCCCCGCGGAACACTGAAGCTTTCTTT.

J is TRBJ2-7 and V is TRBV7-9; D is undetermined. The CDR3 has 13 residues. Looked up from germline, CDR1 is SEHNR and CDR2 is FQNEAQ (reference sequence). The V end lost 4 bases, the J end lost 6 bases, and 13 bases lay between the germline ends. Here the CDR3 DNA reads TGTGCCAGCAGCTCCAGGCCCCGAGGCGAGCAGTACTTC. Its protein is CASSSRPRGEQYF.

DNA for the CDR3: TGTGCCAGCAGTTCCCACCCGGGACTAGCGGGAGAGGGGTCCTACGAGCAGTACTTC. Protein product: CASSSHPGLAGEGSYEQYF. V gene TRBV27 combines with J gene TRBJ2-7; TRBD2 matches 14 bases. Germline V gives CDR1 MNHEY, CDR2 SMNVEV (reference sequence). Trimming cost V 4 bases and J 1 base; bases outside gene matches: 12. The CDR3 length is 19 residues.

This clone was counted once. The V call is TRBV10-3, the J call TRBJ1-6; tentatively, D is TRBD1 (6 bases). CDR1 is ENHRY and CDR2 is SYGVKD in the germline V gene. The CDR3 is 14 amino acids. V was shortened by 6 bases and J by 10 bases, with 16 bases between the two germline ends. CDR3 DNA sequence: TGTGCCATCAGCGGGGGGGCCGTAGGATCACCCCTCCACTTT. Translating gives CAISGGAVGSPLHF.

The V and J genes are TRBV7-2 and TRBJ1-5, with 7 positions matching TRBD1. The CDR3 is 15 residues long. With 0 bases clipped from V and 5 bases from J, the junction kept 4 bases outside the gene matches. The germline CDR1 and CDR2 sequences are SGHTA and FQGNSA. The CDR3 region is CASSLADRVDQPQHF. CDR3 nucleotide sequence: TGTGCCAGCAGCTTAGCCGACAGGGTGGATCAGCCCCAGCATTTT.

V is TRBV28 and J is TRBJ1-5; D gene uncertain. Trimming cost V 2 bases and J 4 bases, with 12 bases left between them. The germline gives CDR1 MDHEN, CDR2 SYDVKM. This CDR3 is built from 15 residues. The DNA of the CDR3 is TGTGCCAGCAGTTTAAACCCCAAAACTAATCAGCCCCAGCATTTT. Translating it yields CASSLNPKTNQPQHF. The full variable domain, rest sourced from reference TRBV28 and TRBJ1-5, is DVKVTQSSRYLVKRTGEKVFLECVQDMDHENMFWYRQDPGLGLRLIYFSYDVKMKEKGDIPEGYSVSREKKERFSLILESASTNQTSMYLCASSLNPKTNQPQHFGDGTRLSIL.

The chain is built from TRBV7-9 and TRBJ2-4; D is possibly TRBD2 (6 bases). Trimming removed 2 bases at V and 0 bases at J, with 8 bases between. The CDR3 covers 15 residues. CDR1 is SEHNR, CDR2 FQNEAQ, per germline (reference sequence). CDR3 protein: CASSLTGLAKNIQYF. Here the CDR3 DNA reads TGTGCCAGCAGCTTAACGGGACTAGCCAAAAACATTCAGTACTTC.

The count of this clone is one. The chain has TRBV3-1 (or the pseudogene TRBV3-2) and TRBJ1-2; 7 positions match TRBD1. This CDR3 region has 13 residues. Germline assignment: CDR1 LGHDT and CDR2 YNNKEL (reference sequence). The J segment lost 4 bases and the V segment lost 4 bases, leaving 3 bases of the junction unmatched. The CDR3 sequence: CASSPPGGYGYTF. CDR3 bases: TGTGCCAGCAGCCCCCCAGGGGGCTATGGCTACACCTTC.

The chain has TRBV7-2 and TRBJ1-1; D is possibly TRBD1 (5 bases). Germline V lookup: CDR1 SGHTA, CDR2 FQGNSA. This CDR3 region has 15 residues. With 1 base removed from V and 6 bases from J, the gap between germline ends came to 15 bases. The CDR3 nucleotides are TGTGCCAGCAGCTTAGAACGCGGGGCGCAGGCTGAAGCTTTCTTT. Protein: CASSLERGAQAEAFF.

The chain recombines TRBV25-1 with TRBJ1-2; 10 positions match TRBD1. CDR1 is MGHDK, CDR2 SYGVNS, per germline. J was trimmed by 7 bases and V by 4 bases; bases with no gene match: 6. The CDR3 has 14 residues. CDR3 DNA sequence: TGTGCCAGCAGTGCCCGGGACAGGGGATCTGGCTACACCTTC. Its translation: CASSARDRGSGYTF.